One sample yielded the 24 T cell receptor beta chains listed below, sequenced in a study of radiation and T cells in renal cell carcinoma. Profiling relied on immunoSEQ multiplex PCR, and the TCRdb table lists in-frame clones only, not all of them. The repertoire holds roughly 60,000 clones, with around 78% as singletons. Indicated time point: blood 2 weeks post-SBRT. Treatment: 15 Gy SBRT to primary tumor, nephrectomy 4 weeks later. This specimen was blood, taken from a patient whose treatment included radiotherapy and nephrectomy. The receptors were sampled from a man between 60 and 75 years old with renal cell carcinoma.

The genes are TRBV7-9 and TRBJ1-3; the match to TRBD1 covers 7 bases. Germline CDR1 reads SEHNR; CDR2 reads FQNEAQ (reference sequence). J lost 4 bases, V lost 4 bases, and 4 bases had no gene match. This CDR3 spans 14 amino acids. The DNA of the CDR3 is TGTGCCAGCAGCTCGACAGGGATGGGAAACACCATATATTTT. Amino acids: CASSSTGMGNTIYF.

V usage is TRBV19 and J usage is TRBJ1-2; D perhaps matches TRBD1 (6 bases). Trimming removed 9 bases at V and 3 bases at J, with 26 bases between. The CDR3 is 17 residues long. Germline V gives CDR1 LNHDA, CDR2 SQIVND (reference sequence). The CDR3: CASDQGGTPSPYYGYTF. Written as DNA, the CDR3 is TGTGCCAGCGACCAAGGGGGAACCCCATCCCCATACTATGGCTACACCTTC.

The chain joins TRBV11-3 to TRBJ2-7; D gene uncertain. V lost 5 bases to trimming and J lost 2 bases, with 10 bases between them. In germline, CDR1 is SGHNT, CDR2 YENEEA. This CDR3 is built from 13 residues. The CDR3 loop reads CASSHRLAYEQYF. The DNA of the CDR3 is TGTGCCAGCAGCCACCGGTTGGCCTACGAGCAGTACTTC.

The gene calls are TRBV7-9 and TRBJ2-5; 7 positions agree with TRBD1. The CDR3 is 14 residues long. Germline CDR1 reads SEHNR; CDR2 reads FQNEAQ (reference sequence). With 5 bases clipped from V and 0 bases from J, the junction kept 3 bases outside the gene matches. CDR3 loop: CASSEDRYQETQYF. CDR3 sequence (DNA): TGTGCCAGCAGCGAGGACAGGTACCAAGAGACCCAGTACTTC.

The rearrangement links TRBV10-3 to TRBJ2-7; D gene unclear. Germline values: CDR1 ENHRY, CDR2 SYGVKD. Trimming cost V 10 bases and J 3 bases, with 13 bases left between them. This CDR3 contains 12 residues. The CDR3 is CATRRGNYEQYV. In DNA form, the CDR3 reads TGTGCCACCCGGCGAGGCAACTACGAGCAGTACGTC.

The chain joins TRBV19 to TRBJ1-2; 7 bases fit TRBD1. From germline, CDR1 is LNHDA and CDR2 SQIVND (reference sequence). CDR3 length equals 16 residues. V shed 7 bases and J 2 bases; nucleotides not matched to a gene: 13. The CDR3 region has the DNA TGTGCCAGTAAGGGTGGGGGACAGACATTAAACTATGGCTACACCTTC. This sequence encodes CASKGGGQTLNYGYTF.

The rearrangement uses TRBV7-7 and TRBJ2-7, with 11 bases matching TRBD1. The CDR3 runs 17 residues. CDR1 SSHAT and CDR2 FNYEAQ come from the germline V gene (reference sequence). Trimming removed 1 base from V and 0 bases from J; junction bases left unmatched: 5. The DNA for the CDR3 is TGTGCCAGCAGCTTAGACCCGGGACAGGGGGTCTCCTACGAGCAGTACTTC. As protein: CASSLDPGQGVSYEQYF.

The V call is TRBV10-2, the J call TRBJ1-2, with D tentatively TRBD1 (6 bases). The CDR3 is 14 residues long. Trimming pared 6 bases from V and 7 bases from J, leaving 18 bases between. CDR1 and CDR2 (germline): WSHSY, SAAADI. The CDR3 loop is CASRVTGYEGGYTF. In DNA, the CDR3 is TGCGCCAGCAGAGTTACAGGGTATGAGGGTGGCTACACCTTC.

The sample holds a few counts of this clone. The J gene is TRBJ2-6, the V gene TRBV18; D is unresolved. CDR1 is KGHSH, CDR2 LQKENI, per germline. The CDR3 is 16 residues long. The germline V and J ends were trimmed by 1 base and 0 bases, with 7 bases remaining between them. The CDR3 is CASSPLDPSGANVLTF. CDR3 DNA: TGTGCCAGCTCACCACTTGATCCCTCTGGGGCCAACGTCCTGACTTTC.

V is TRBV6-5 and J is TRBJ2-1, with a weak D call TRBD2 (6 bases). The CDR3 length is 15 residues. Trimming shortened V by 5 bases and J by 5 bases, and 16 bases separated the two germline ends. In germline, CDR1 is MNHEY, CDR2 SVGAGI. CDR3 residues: CASSNGLRGNNEQFF. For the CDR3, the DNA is TGTGCCAGCAGTAATGGACTAAGAGGCAACAATGAGCAGTTCTTC.

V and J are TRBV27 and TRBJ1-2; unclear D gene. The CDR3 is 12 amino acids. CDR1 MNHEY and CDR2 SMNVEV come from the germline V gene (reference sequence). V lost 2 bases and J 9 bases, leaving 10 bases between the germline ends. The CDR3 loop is CASSLRGSRYTF. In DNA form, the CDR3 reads TGTGCCAGCAGTTTACGGGGAAGTCGCTACACCTTC.

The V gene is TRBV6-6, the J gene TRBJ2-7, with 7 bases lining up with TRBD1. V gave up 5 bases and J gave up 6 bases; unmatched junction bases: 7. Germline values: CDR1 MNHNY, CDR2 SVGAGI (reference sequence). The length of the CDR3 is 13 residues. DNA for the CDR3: TGTGCCAGCAGTGCGAGGGCAGGGGGCGAGCAGTACTTC. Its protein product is CASSARAGGEQYF.

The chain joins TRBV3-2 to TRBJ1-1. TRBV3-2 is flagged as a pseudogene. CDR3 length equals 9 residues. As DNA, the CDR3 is TGTGCCATCCGGAACGAAGCTTTCTTT. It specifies CAIRNEAFF.

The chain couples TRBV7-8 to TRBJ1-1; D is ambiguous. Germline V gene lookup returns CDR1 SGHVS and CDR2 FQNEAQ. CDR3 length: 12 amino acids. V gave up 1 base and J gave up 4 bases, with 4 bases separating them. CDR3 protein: CASSLGVTEAFF. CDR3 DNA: TGTGCCAGCAGCTTAGGGGTCACTGAAGCTTTCTTT.

CDR3 nucleotide sequence: TGTGCCAGCAAAAGCCTCACACGGGATACGCAGTATTTT. Amino acids: CASKSLTRDTQYF. This sequence joins TRBV11-2 and TRBJ2-3; D unresolved. V lost 7 bases and J lost 6, with 14 bases in between. Germline V gene lookup returns CDR1 SGHAT and CDR2 FQNNGV. The CDR3 runs to 13 residues. The variable domain in full, completed from reference TRBV11-2 and TRBJ2-3, reads EAGVAQSPRYKIIEKRQSVAFWCNPISGHATLYWYQQILGQGPKLLIQFQNNGVVDDSQLPKDRFSAERLKGVDSTLKIQPAKLEDSAVYLCASKSLTRDTQYFGPGTRLTVL.

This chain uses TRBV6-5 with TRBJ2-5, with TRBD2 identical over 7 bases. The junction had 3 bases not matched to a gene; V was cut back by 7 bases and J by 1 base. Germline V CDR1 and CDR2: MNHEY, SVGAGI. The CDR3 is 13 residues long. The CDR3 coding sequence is TGTGCCAGCACCACGGGAGGCCAAGAGACCCAGTACTTC. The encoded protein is CASTTGGQETQYF.

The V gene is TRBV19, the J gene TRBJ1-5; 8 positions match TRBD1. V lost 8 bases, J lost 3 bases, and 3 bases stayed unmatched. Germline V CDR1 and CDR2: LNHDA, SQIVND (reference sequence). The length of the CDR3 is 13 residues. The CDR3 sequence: CASGQGNNQPQHF. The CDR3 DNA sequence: TGTGCCAGTGGACAGGGAAACAATCAGCCCCAGCATTTT.

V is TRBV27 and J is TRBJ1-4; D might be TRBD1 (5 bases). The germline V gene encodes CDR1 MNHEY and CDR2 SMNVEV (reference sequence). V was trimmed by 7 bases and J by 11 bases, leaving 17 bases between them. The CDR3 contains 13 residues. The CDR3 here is CASTSGPGGKLFF. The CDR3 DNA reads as TGTGCCAGCACCTCCGGCCCCGGGGGGAAACTGTTTTTT.

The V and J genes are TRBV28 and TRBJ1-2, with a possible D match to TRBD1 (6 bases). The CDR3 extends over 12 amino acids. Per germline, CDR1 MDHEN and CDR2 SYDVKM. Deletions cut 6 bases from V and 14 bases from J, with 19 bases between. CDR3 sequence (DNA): TGTGCCAGCAGCTCCTTTGGGGGGCTAGGGACCTTC. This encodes CASSSFGGLGTF.

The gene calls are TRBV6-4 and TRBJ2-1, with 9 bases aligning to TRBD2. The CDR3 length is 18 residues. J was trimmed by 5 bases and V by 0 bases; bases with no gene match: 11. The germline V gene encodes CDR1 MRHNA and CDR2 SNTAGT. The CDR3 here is CASSDSSRSGSRDNEQFF. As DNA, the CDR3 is TGTGCCAGCAGTGACTCTAGTCGTAGCGGGAGTAGGGACAATGAGCAGTTCTTC.

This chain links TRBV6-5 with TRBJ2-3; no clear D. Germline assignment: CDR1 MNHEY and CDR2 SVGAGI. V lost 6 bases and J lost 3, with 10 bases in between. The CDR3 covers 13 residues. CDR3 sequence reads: CASRSSGTDTQYF. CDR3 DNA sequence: TGTGCCAGCAGGTCCTCTGGGACAGATACGCAGTATTTT.

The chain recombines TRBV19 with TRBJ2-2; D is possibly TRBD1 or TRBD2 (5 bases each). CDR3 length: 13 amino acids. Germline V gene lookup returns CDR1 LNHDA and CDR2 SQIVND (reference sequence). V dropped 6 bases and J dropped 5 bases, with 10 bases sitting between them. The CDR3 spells CASRGRGTGELFF. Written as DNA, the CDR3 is TGTGCCAGTAGGGGGCGCGGGACCGGGGAGCTGTTTTTT.

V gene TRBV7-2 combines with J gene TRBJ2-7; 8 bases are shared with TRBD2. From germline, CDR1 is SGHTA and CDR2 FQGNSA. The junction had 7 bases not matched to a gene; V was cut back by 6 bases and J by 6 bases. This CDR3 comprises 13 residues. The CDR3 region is CASSSLRGGEQYF. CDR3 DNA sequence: TGTGCCAGCAGTTCCCTCCGGGGGGGCGAGCAGTACTTC.

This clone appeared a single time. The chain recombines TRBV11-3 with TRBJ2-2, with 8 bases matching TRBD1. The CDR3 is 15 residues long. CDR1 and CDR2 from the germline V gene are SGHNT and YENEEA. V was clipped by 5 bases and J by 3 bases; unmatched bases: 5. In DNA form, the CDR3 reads TGTGCCAGCAGCCCTCTGACAGGGGACACCGGGGAGCTGTTTTTT. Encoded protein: CASSPLTGDTGELFF.